This T cell receptor (beta chain) was found in a study of response to subunit inactivated influenza vaccine. General study points: There was a suggestion from the authors that each seasonal influenza vaccination recruits few new T cells.

This clonotype was seen a single time. Antigen specificity is unknown. This CDR3 is 14 amino acids long. The germline V gene has CDR1 DFQATT and CDR2 SNEGSKA (reference sequence). J lost 8 bases, V lost 3 bases, and 6 bases had no gene match. TCRdb itself ran the RT-PCR reads through MiXCR, one entry per CDR3 protein. The sample lists 450,000 to 500,000 distinct CDR3 sequences, approximately 9.9% seen once, with less than 15% in the top ten. V gene TRBV20-1 combines with J gene TRBJ2-1, with TRBD2 matching 11 bases. The sequencing used PBMCs from blood, collected roughly 45 days after vaccination. The receptor was derived from a man aged 45-60 years who received an inactivated influenza vaccine. CDR3 loop: CSASRSGGADEQFF. CDR3 bases: TGCAGTGCTAGTCGTAGCGGGGGGGCAGATGAGCAGTTCTTC.